A single T cell receptor beta chain is shown here with its context. Its antigen is undetermined. The time point denotes: persistent/refractory GD, antithyroid drugs over 5 years with positive TRAb. PBMC-extracted RNA yielded the TCR library. As collected, the peripheral blood samples measured around 9 milliliters each and went into EDTA tubes. The entry originates in a study of regulatory T cells in long-lasting Graves disease. Study-wide background: Persistent Graves' disease meant over 5 years of antithyroid drugs with positive TSH receptor antibodies. Overall study findings and caveats: Thyroid tissue was not sampled; only peripheral blood was. Repertoires from persistent disease leaned toward TRBV28, TRBJ1-2 and TRBJ2-5.

Libraries of TCR beta came from iRepertoire HTBI primers plus Arm-PCR of CDR3 regions. Using its own MiXCR run on the multiplex PCR reads, TCRdb lists one record per CDR3 protein. This table holds some 370,000 distinct CDR3 sequences, 20% to 25% found once. Germline lookup yields CDR1 MNHNS and CDR2 SASEGT. The CDR3 totals 14 residues. Trimming took off 1 base at V and 5 bases at J, with 11 bases between the two ends. This clonotype was obtained from a woman in her thirties or forties with Graves disease. V usage is TRBV6-1 and J usage is TRBJ1-1, with D possibly being TRBD1 (6 bases). Sample: peripheral blood mononuclear cells (PBMCs), taken when the disease was refractory, from a patient treated with antithyroid drugs. As DNA, the CDR3 is TGTGCCAGCAGTGAAGGGCAGGGGAGAACTGAAGCTTTCTTT. As protein: CASSEGQGRTEAFF.